Described below is a single TCR beta chain sequence and its context. CDR1 is SGHTA, CDR2 FQGNSA, per germline. V dropped 2 bases and J dropped 7 bases, with 8 bases sitting between them. This CDR3 spans 13 amino acids. These data come from a study of blood T cell repertoires in COVID-19. Measured with immunoSEQ multiplex PCR; TCRdb has only the in-frame clones, and not every one. This table holds nearly 50,000 clones, roughly 86% found once. The chain carries TRBV7-2 and TRBJ2-2; D is undetermined. Material for sequencing was peripheral blood. The TCR originated in a woman aged 55-70 years with acute or convalescent COVID-19. The CDR3 nucleotides are TGTGCCAGCAGCTTACGCCGCGACGGGGAGCTGTTTTTT. Its translation is CASSLRRDGELFF.